The 11 T cell receptor beta chains in this list originate from one sample, sequenced in a study of T cells in Graves' hyperthyroidism and ophthalmopathy. Authors of the study amplified TCR beta CDR3 regions from RNA transcripts. HTBI primers were employed in a first-round RT-PCR of the TCR CDR3. From the multiplex PCR reads, TCRdb called clonotypes with MiXCR, one entry per CDR3 protein. Of around 580,000 distinct CDR3 sequences in the sample, over 15% were seen once. The sample consisted of blood. These receptors all come from a young woman with Graves' hyperthyroidism.

The table lists this clonotype with a count of one. No conserved phenylalanine or tryptophan ends this CDR3, so it is likely a read error. The V gene is TRBV11-2, the J gene TRBJ1-1, with D uncertain. The CDR3 runs 13 residues. CDR1 and CDR2 from the germline V gene are SGHAT and FQNNGV. The CDR3 nucleotides are TGTGTCAGCAGCTTAGTGGGGAACACTGAAGCTTTCTCT. This translates into CVSSLVGNTEAFS.

This clonotype has just a few counts. The rearrangement uses TRBV4-1 and TRBJ2-1; D remains unclear. CDR1 and CDR2 from the germline V gene are MGHRA and YSYEKL. CDR3 size: 12 residues. The V end lost 0 bases, the J end lost 9 bases, and 6 bases lay between the germline ends. The CDR3 sequence: CASSQDYPEQFF. CDR3 coding DNA: TGCGCCAGCAGCCAAGACTATCCTGAGCAGTTCTTC.

In its sample, this clonotype was seen many times. The chain combines TRBV11-2 with TRBJ2-1; D not certain. V shed 3 bases and J shed 3 bases, with 9 bases lying between them. CDR3 size: 14 residues. Germline V gives CDR1 SGHAT, CDR2 FQNNGV. The CDR3 reads CASSLASYYNEQFF. The CDR3 DNA reads as TGTGCCAGCAGCTTGGCTAGTTACTACAATGAGCAGTTCTTC.

This clonotype was seen many times. This rearrangement joins TRBV6-1 to TRBJ1-3, with D perhaps TRBD1 (5 bases). V lost 6 bases and J 3 bases, leaving 6 bases between the germline ends. Germline CDR1 MNHNS, CDR2 SASEGT. CDR3 length: 12 amino acids. Here the CDR3 DNA reads TGTGCCAGCAGGGGGGTTGGAAACACCATATATTTT. Its translation is CASRGVGNTIYF.

The chain employs TRBV7-2 and TRBJ1-2, with D possibly matching TRBD1 (6 bases). Germline-derived CDR1 and CDR2 are SGHTA and FQGNSA. The V and J ends lost 6 bases and 4 bases respectively, with 12 bases between them. CDR3 length: 13 residues. Here the CDR3 DNA reads TGTGCCAGCAGTACAGGACAGTTCTATGGCTACACCTTC. Its translation: CASSTGQFYGYTF.

The V gene is TRBV4-3, the J gene TRBJ2-5; D is ambiguous. The CDR3 is 15 amino acids. The ends were cut back, 1 base at V and 2 bases at J, with 11 bases in the middle. Per the germline V gene, CDR1 is LGHNA and CDR2 is YSLEER. CDR3 sequence: CASSQGAGRQETQYF. DNA of the CDR3: TGCGCCAGCAGCCAAGGTGCTGGCAGACAAGAGACCCAGTACTTC.

The CDR3 reads CASSLLAGFSDTQYF. The CDR3 bases are TGTGCCAGTAGTTTACTAGCGGGGTTTTCGGATACGCAGTATTTT. The rearrangement links TRBV19 to TRBJ2-3; 10 nucleotides align to TRBD2. V shed 5 bases, J shed 6 bases, and the junction held 8 bases outside the gene matches. This CDR3 comprises 15 residues. Per germline, CDR1 LNHDA and CDR2 SQIVND (reference sequence).

In its sample, this clonotype was seen many times. This chain joins TRBV7-2 and TRBJ1-4; D may be TRBD1 (6 bases). Looked up from germline, CDR1 is SGHTA and CDR2 is FQGNSA. V was trimmed by 1 base and J by 8 bases, leaving 14 bases between them. The CDR3 contains 15 residues. Written as DNA, the CDR3 is TGTGCCAGCAGCTTAGAGGGCAGGGGTAGCGAAAAACTGTTTTTT. Protein: CASSLEGRGSEKLFF.

There are many counts of this clonotype. J is TRBJ2-3 and V is TRBV28; 7 bases map to TRBD2. CDR3 length: 18 residues. V lost 3 bases to trimming and J lost 0 bases; unmatched junction nucleotides: 12. Looked up from germline, CDR1 is MDHEN and CDR2 is SYDVKM. CDR3 residues: CASSLVGGLVSSTDTQYF. Here the CDR3 DNA reads TGTGCCAGCAGTTTGGTGGGAGGGCTGGTTTCTAGCACAGATACGCAGTATTTT.

V and J are TRBV6-5 and TRBJ1-1; unclear D gene. The CDR3 sequence is 14 residues long. CDR1 MNHEY and CDR2 SVGAGI come from the germline V gene. V lost 3 bases and J 1 base, leaving 9 bases between the germline ends. In nucleotides, the CDR3 is TGTGCCAGCAGTTATCGATCGAGGAACACTGAAGCTTTCTTT. It is translated as CASSYRSRNTEAFF.

This clonotype was recorded at least ten times. The chain links TRBV6-2 or TRBV6-3 to TRBJ2-1; 8 nucleotides agree with TRBD1. Germline CDR1 MNHEY, CDR2 SVGEGT. Germline trimming cut 4 bases from V and 0 bases from J; bases unmatched to any gene: 5. CDR3 length: 16 residues. The CDR3 reads CASSLGQGFSYNEQFF. The CDR3 DNA reads TGTGCCAGCAGTTTAGGACAGGGTTTCTCCTACAATGAGCAGTTCTTC.